This record concerns one TCR beta chain sequence. Its antigen is as yet unknown. The sample belongs to a study of T cell responses to AZD1222 COVID-19 vaccine. Findings of the study overall: Among the donors, most were white British and more were female, and clonal diversity was possibly underestimated. Within unmutated variant regions lay the reported targets of nearly half of spike-specific TCRs.

The germline V and J ends were trimmed by 1 base and 6 bases, with 16 bases remaining between them. The CDR3 loop spans 16 amino acids. Germline lookup yields CDR1 LGHDT and CDR2 YNNKEL (reference sequence). Sequencing used immunoSEQ multiplex PCR; TCRdb keeps in-frame clones, though not all of them. Of tens of thousands of clones listed, about nine tenths are singletons. The V and J genes are TRBV3-1 (or the pseudogene TRBV3-2) and TRBJ2-1; a possible D gene is TRBD1 (5 bases). This TCR was sampled from an adult who received the AZD1222 COVID-19 vaccine. Sequencing used peripheral blood, obtained 28 days after the second AZD1222 dose. The DNA of the CDR3 is TGTGCCAGCAGCCAAGGTTCAGGGTTCCTCCTCAATGAGCAGTTCTTC. It specifies CASSQGSGFLLNEQFF.